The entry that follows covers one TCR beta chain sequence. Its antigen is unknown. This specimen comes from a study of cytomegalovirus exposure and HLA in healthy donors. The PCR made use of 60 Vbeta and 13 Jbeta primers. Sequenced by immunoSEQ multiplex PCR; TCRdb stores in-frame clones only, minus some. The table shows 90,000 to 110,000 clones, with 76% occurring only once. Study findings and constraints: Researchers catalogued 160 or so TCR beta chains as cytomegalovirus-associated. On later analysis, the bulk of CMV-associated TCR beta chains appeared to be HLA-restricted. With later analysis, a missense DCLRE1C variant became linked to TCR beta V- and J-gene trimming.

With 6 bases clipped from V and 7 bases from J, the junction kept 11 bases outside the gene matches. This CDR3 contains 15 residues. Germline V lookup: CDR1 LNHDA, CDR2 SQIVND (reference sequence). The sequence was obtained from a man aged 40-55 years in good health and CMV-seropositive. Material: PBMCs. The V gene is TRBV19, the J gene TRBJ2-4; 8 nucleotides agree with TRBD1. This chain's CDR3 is CASRRLRTGINIQYF. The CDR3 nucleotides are TGTGCCAGTAGGCGGTTGAGGACAGGGATTAACATTCAGTACTTC.